This TCR beta chain is from a study of cytomegalovirus exposure and HLA in healthy donors. It was with 60 Vbeta and 13 Jbeta primers that the PCR ran. Method: immunoSEQ multiplex PCR; TCRdb's copy keeps in-frame clones and lacks some. Among tens of thousands of clones listed, 65% to 75% were seen once. Germline CDR1 LGHNA, CDR2 YNFKEQ. V was shortened by 5 bases and J by 2 bases, with 12 bases between the two germline ends. This CDR3 contains 15 residues. The rearrangement joins TRBV4-2 to TRBJ2-2; D is ambiguous. The sample taken for sequencing was PBMCs. The clonotype was recovered from a man aged 40-55 years in good health and CMV-seropositive. This CDR3 is CASSFRVPNTGELFF. In DNA, the CDR3 is TGTGCCAGCAGCTTCCGGGTACCTAACACCGGGGAGCTGTTTTTT.